Detailed here is one TCR beta chain. Its antigen is not known. This CDR3 is also generated by other DNA sequences in the sample. The sample comes from a study of OX40 agonist ivuxolimab in advanced cancers. Background on the study: Hepatocellular carcinoma, melanoma, renal cell or head and neck cancer was diagnosed in the dose-escalation patients.

Study-wide points: Compared with CD4+, CD8+ T cells on average had more expanded clones. At 0.1 to 3.0 mg/kg, CD4+ and CD8+ blood T cells expanded clonally by week 6.

Measured with immunoSEQ multiplex PCR; TCRdb has only the in-frame clones, and not every one. The profile shows around 99,000 clones, 90% of them singletons. The sample consisted of CD4+ or CD8+ T cells sorted from blood, taken in a trial of the OX40 agonist ivuxolimab. This TCR was recovered from an adult with an advanced solid tumor such as melanoma, head and neck, liver or kidney cancer.

For the CDR3, the DNA is TGTGCCAGCAGCCGGGACCGGACAAATGAAAAACTGTTTTTT. This translates into CASSRDRTNEKLFF. The chain recombines TRBV9 with TRBJ1-4; D possibly corresponds to TRBD1 (5 bases). Germline lookup yields CDR1 SGDLS and CDR2 YYNGEE. The CDR3 has 14 residues. V shed 4 bases and J shed 5 bases, with 12 bases lying between them.